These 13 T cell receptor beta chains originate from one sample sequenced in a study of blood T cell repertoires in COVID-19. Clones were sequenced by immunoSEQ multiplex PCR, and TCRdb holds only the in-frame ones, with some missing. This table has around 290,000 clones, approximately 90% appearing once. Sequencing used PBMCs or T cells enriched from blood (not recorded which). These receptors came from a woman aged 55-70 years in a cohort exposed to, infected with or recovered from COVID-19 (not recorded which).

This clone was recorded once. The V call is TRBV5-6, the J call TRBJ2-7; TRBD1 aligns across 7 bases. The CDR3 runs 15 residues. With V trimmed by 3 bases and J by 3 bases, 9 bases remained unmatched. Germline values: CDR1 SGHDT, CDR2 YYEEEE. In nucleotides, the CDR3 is TGTGCCAGCAGCTCGGGACAGTCCGCCTTCTACGAGCAGTACTTC. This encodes CASSSGQSAFYEQYF.

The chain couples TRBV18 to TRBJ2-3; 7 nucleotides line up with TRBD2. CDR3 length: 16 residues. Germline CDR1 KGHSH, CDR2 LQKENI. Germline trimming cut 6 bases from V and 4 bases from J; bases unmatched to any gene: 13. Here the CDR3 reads CASSGLFGADSDTQYF. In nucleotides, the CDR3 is TGTGCCAGCTCGGGACTATTCGGAGCAGATTCAGATACGCAGTATTTT. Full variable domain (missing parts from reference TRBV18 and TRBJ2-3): NAGVMQNPRHLVRRRGQEARLRCSPMKGHSHVYWYRQLPEEGLKFMVYLQKENIIDESGMPKERFSAEFPKEGPSILRIQQVVRGDSAAYFCASSGLFGADSDTQYFGPGTRLTVL.

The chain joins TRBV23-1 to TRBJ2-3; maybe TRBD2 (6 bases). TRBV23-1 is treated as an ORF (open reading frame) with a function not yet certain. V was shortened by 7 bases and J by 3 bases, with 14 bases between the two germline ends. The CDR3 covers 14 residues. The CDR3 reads CASNVGGETDTQYF. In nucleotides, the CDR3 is TGCGCCAGCAATGTGGGGGGAGAAACAGATACGCAGTATTTT.

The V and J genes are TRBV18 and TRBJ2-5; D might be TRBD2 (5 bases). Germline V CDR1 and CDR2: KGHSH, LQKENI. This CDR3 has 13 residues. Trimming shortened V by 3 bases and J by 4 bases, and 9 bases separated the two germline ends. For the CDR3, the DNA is TGTGCCAGCTCACCGATGGGGAGAGAGACCCAGTACTTC. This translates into CASSPMGRETQYF.

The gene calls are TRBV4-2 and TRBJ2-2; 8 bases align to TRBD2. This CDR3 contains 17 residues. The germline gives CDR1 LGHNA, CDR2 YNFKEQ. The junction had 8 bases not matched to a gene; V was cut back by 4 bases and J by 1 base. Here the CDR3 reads CASSPFAAGENTGELFF. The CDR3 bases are TGTGCCAGCAGCCCCTTCGCAGCGGGGGAGAACACCGGGGAGCTGTTTTTT.

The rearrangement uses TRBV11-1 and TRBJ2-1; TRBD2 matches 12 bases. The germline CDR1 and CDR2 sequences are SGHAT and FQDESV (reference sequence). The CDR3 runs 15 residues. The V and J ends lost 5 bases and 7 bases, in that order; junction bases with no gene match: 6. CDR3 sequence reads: CASSVTTSGRNEQFF. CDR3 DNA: TGTGCCAGCAGCGTGACGACTAGCGGGAGAAATGAGCAGTTCTTC.

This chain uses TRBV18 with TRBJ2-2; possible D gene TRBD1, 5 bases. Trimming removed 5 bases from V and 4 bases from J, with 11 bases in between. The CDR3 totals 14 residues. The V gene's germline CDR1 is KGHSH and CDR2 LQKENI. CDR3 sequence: CASSSGLGTGELFF. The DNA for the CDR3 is TGTGCCAGCTCATCAGGGTTGGGCACCGGGGAGCTGTTTTTT.

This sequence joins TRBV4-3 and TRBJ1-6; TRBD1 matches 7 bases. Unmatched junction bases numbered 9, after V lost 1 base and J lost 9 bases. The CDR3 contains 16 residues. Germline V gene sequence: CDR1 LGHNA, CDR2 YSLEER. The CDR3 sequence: CASSQVLQGSGSPLHF. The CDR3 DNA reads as TGCGCCAGCAGCCAAGTCTTACAGGGGTCAGGTTCACCCCTCCACTTT.

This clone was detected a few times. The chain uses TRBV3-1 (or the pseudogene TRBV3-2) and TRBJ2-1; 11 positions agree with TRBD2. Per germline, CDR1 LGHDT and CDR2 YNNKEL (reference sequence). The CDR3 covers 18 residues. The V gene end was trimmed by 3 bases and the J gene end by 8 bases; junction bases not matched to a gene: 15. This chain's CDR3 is CASSHEGSGSGRADEQFF. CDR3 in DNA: TGTGCCAGCAGCCATGAAGGTTCGGGTAGCGGGAGGGCTGATGAGCAGTTCTTC.

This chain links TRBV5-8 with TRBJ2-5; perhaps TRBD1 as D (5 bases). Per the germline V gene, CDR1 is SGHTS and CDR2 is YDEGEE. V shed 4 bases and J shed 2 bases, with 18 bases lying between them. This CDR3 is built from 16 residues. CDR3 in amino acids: CASSPAVAGLQETQYF. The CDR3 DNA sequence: TGTGCCAGCAGCCCGGCCGTAGCAGGGCTTCAAGAGACCCAGTACTTC.

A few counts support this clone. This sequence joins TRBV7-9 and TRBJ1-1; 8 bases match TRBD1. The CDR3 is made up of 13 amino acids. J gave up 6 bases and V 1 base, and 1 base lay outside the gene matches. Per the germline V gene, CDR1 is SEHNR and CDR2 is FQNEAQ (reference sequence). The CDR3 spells CASSLEQGAEAFF. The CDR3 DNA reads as TGTGCCAGCAGCTTAGAACAGGGGGCTGAAGCTTTCTTT. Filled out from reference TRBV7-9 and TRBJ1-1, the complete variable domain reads DTGVSQNPRHKITKRGQNVTFRCDPISEHNRLYWYRQTLGQGPEFLTYFQNEAQLEKSRLLSDRFSAERPKGSFSTLEIQRTEQGDSAMYLCASSLEQGAEAFFGQGTRLTVV.

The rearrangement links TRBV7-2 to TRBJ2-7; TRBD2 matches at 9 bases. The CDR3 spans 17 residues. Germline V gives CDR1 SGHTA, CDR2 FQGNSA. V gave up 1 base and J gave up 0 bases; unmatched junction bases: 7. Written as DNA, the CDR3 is TGTGCCAGCAGCTTAGTAGATAGCGGGAGAAGCTCCTACGAGCAGTACTTC. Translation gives CASSLVDSGRSSYEQYF.

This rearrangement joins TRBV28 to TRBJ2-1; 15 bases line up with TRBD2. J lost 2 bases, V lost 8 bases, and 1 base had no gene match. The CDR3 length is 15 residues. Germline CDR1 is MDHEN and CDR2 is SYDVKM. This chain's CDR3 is CASGTSGRTYNEQFF. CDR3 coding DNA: TGTGCCAGCGGGACTAGCGGGAGGACCTACAATGAGCAGTTCTTC.